The 16 T cell receptor beta chains below come from one sample, sequenced in a study of blood T cell repertoires in COVID-19. The assay was immunoSEQ multiplex PCR, and TCRdb's table has in-frame clones only and misses some. This table holds around 100,000 clones, roughly nine tenths found once. Sequencing was performed on peripheral blood. These receptors were obtained from a human donor with active COVID-19. The donor label of this sample is uncertain.

V usage is TRBV2 and J usage is TRBJ1-1, with TRBD1 identical over 11 bases. V lost 4 bases and J lost 1; bases outside the gene matches: 5. The CDR3 covers 16 residues. Germline V CDR1 and CDR2: SNHLY, FYNNEI. The CDR3 coding sequence is TGTGCCAGCAGTGGGACAGGGGGCTTCGAGAACACTGAAGCTTTCTTT. It yields the protein CASSGTGGFENTEAFF.

This chain links TRBV10-2 with TRBJ2-1, with D possibly TRBD2 on 5 matching bases. The CDR3 extends over 13 amino acids. V was shortened by 4 bases and J by 10 bases, with 14 bases between the two germline ends. From germline, CDR1 is WSHSY and CDR2 SAAADI. CDR3 in DNA: TGCGCCAGCAGTGTGGACTCGCGATTCGAGCAGTTCTTC. It translates to CASSVDSRFEQFF.

The chain carries TRBV18 and TRBJ1-2, with 9 bases that match TRBD1. Germline V gene sequence: CDR1 KGHSH, CDR2 LQKENI. The junction had 3 bases not matched to a gene; V was cut back by 5 bases and J by 8 bases. The CDR3 is 12 amino acids. This CDR3 reads CASSTQGAGYTF. CDR3 DNA: TGTGCCAGCTCAACACAGGGGGCAGGCTACACCTTC.

The chain is built from TRBV2 and TRBJ1-1; D is possibly TRBD1 (6 bases). The germline V gene encodes CDR1 SNHLY and CDR2 FYNNEI. CDR3 length: 15 amino acids. The V end was cut by 6 bases, the J end by 1 base, with 15 bases between. CDR3 nucleotides: TGTGCCAGCAGAGGCAGGGGAGATGGGAACACTGAAGCTTTCTTT. It specifies CASRGRGDGNTEAFF.

The genes are TRBV19 and TRBJ2-3; 7 nucleotides line up with TRBD2. The J segment lost 0 bases and the V segment lost 4 bases, leaving 4 bases of the junction unmatched. The germline CDR1 and CDR2 sequences are LNHDA and SQIVND (reference sequence). The CDR3 length is 15 residues. The CDR3 region is CASSSGGYSTDTQYF. Here the CDR3 DNA reads TGTGCCAGTAGTAGCGGGGGTTATAGCACAGATACGCAGTATTTT.

This sequence joins TRBV10-3 and TRBJ2-1; D possibly corresponds to TRBD2 (6 bases). Germline V gene sequence: CDR1 ENHRY, CDR2 SYGVKD. Trimming took 10 bases from V and 8 from J, leaving 18 bases between them. The CDR3 sequence is 13 residues long. The CDR3 DNA follows: TGTGCCACTAGGAGGGCAGGGAGCGATGAGCAGTTCTTC. Translated, it gives CATRRAGSDEQFF.

The V and J genes are TRBV9 and TRBJ1-3; D remains unclear. V was clipped by 0 bases and J by 0 bases, with 7 bases between them. Per the germline V gene, CDR1 is SGDLS and CDR2 is YYNGEE. This CDR3 is 15 amino acids long. CDR3 DNA sequence: TGTGCCAGCAGCGTAGGCCGGAGCTCTGGAAACACCATATATTTT. This encodes CASSVGRSSGNTIYF.

The V and J genes are TRBV7-9 and TRBJ1-1; D unclear. Germline lookup yields CDR1 SEHNR and CDR2 FQNEAQ (reference sequence). V was pared by 5 bases and J by 1 base, with 14 bases between. This CDR3 spans 15 amino acids. The CDR3 sequence: CASSLRGESNTEAFF. CDR3 nucleotides: TGTGCCAGCAGCCTCCGGGGTGAATCGAACACTGAAGCTTTCTTT.

This clone was detected a few times. The chain combines TRBV4-3 with TRBJ2-1, with TRBD2 matching 16 bases. Germline CDR1 LGHNA, CDR2 YSLEER. The trim removed 1 base at V and 1 base at J, leaving 4 bases unmatched. CDR3 size: 19 residues. CDR3 DNA: TGCGCCAGCAGCCAAGTCTTGGGACTAGCGGGGGGGTCCTACAATGAGCAGTTCTTC. Protein product: CASSQVLGLAGGSYNEQFF.

V gene TRBV7-2 combines with J gene TRBJ1-6; 10 bases fit TRBD1. Unmatched junction bases numbered 14, after V lost 5 bases and J lost 10 bases. The CDR3 totals 17 residues. Per germline, CDR1 SGHTA and CDR2 FQGNSA. CDR3 DNA sequence: TGTGCCAGCAGCCGCAAGACCGGGACAGGGGTCTTATCACCCCTCCACTTT. Encoded protein: CASSRKTGTGVLSPLHF.

This chain uses TRBV4-1 with TRBJ1-2; TRBD1 agrees at 7 bases. Germline V gene sequence: CDR1 MGHRA, CDR2 YSYEKL. CDR3 length equals 15 residues. J gave up 2 bases and V 4 bases, and 7 bases lay outside the gene matches. The CDR3 sequence: CASSPGVGQNYGYTF. For the CDR3, the DNA is TGCGCCAGCAGCCCGGGTGTGGGACAGAACTATGGCTACACCTTC.

The CDR3 region has the DNA TGTGCCAGCAGCCTCCCGGGGGGTTACACTGAAGCTTTCTTT. Protein product: CASSLPGGYTEAFF. The V call is TRBV11-2, the J call TRBJ1-1, with TRBD1 as a possible D gene (5 bases). Looked up from germline, CDR1 is SGHAT and CDR2 is FQNNGV. The V and J ends lost 5 bases and 3 bases respectively, with 13 bases between them. The CDR3 covers 14 residues.

In this sample, this clone turned up many times. Its ends do not fully match the called genes, so a read error is possible. The chain employs TRBV7-7 and TRBJ1-3, with unresolved D. Germline V lookup: CDR1 SSHAT, CDR2 FNYEAQ (reference sequence). The CDR3 totals 15 residues. As DNA, the CDR3 is TGTGCTAGCAGCTTAACGTCAGATTCTGGAAACACCATATATTTT. The encoded protein is CASSLTSDSGNTIYF.

The rearrangement joins TRBV27 to TRBJ2-6, with TRBD1 identical over 8 bases. The V gene's germline CDR1 is MNHEY and CDR2 SMNVEV (reference sequence). The CDR3 has 18 amino acids. V gave up 5 bases and J gave up 1 base; unmatched junction bases: 10. CDR3 sequence: CASSLGQGKLSGANVLTF. The CDR3 DNA follows: TGTGCCAGCAGTCTTGGACAGGGTAAACTGTCTGGGGCCAACGTCCTGACTTTC.

Written as DNA, the CDR3 is TGTGCCAGCAGTCAGGGCGGGGGCGGAAGGTCCTACAATGAGCAGTTCTTC. Protein sequence: CASSQGGGGRSYNEQFF. The V call is TRBV2, the J call TRBJ2-1, with a tentative D call TRBD2 (7 bases). Germline V gene sequence: CDR1 SNHLY, CDR2 FYNNEI. This CDR3 has 17 residues. V was shortened by 5 bases and J by 1 base, with 18 bases between the two germline ends.

The chain has TRBV20-1 and TRBJ2-5; the D is unclear. Germline assignment: CDR1 DFQATT and CDR2 SNEGSKA (reference sequence). The CDR3 sequence is 11 residues long. Trimming stripped 6 bases from V and 5 bases from J, with 10 bases between. The chain's CDR3 is CSAPRRETQYF. For the CDR3, the DNA is TGCAGTGCCCCCCGGCGGGAGACCCAGTACTTC.